This TCR beta chain came from a study of post-analysis software for immune sequencing data. Looking at the study overall: Multiple sclerosis in the patients followed relapsing-remitting, secondary progressive and progressive-relapsing courses. The study, taken as a whole, reports: Patients showed TRBV5-6, TRBV5-1 and TRBV20-1 among a few TRBV segments more frequent than in controls. Among multiple sclerosis patients, normalized Chao1 diversity was significantly below that of controls. Batch-mates among the samples co-clustered strongly by F measure.

This clonotype has just a few counts. The antigen is not known. Tagging with unique molecular identifiers was a feature of the TCR beta cDNA libraries. From the PCR reads, TCRdb called clonotypes with MiXCR, one entry per CDR3 protein. The data show 600,000 to 750,000 distinct CDR3 sequences, more than 50% seen once. Germline lookup yields CDR1 SGHTA and CDR2 FQGNSA. The germline V and J ends were trimmed by 5 bases and 5 bases, with 13 bases remaining between them. This CDR3 spans 14 amino acids. The chain combines TRBV7-2 with TRBJ2-1; D possibly corresponds to TRBD1 (5 bases). The TCR originated in a girl between 2 and 10 years old with multiple sclerosis. The specimen was blood. CDR3 bases: TGTGCCAGCAGCATCCAGGGATACCACAATGAGCAGTTCTTC. It is translated as CASSIQGYHNEQFF.